This T cell receptor (beta chain) was captured in a study of T cell responses to AZD1222 COVID-19 vaccine. Sequencing used immunoSEQ multiplex PCR; TCRdb keeps in-frame clones, though not all of them. This sample has tens of thousands of clones; 70% to 90% occur once, and the top ten carry approximately 4.9%. Sequencing used peripheral blood, obtained on day 0 of AZD1222 vaccination. This receptor was taken from an adult in good health.

The CDR3 reads CASRPQGGKGYTF. The CDR3 DNA reads TGTGCCAGCAGACCACAGGGGGGTAAAGGCTACACCTTC. The rearrangement uses TRBV2 and TRBJ1-2; TRBD1 matches at 8 bases. The germline gives CDR1 SNHLY, CDR2 FYNNEI. J was trimmed by 8 bases and V by 6 bases; bases with no gene match: 8. The CDR3 has 13 residues. The complete variable domain, with remaining parts taken from reference TRBV2 and TRBJ1-2, reads EPEVTQTPSHQVTQMGQEVILRCVPISNHLYFYWYRQILGQKVEFLVSFYNNEISEKSEIFDDQFSVERPDGSNFTLKIRSTKLEDSAMYFCASRPQGGKGYTFGSGTRLTVV.